This record looks at one TCR beta chain sequence and its context. Germline loops: CDR1 SEHNR, CDR2 FQNEAQ (reference sequence). The CDR3 loop spans 16 amino acids. V lost 5 bases, J lost 3 bases, and 17 bases lay in between. These data originate in a study of blood T cell repertoires in COVID-19. In the study overall: Both acute and convalescent COVID-19 samples were obtained from the United States, Italy and Spain. In each case, the material was cDNA or gDNA derived from T cells, B-cell-depleted T cells, or PBMCs.

Original methodology: Amplified reference gene primers provided the basis for estimating nucleated cell counts. Here immunoSEQ multiplex PCR was the method, and the copy in TCRdb shows in-frame clones only, minus some. From that table come the V and J calls and clone size; the DNA was used to work out D and trimming. The sample lists about 230,000 clones, roughly 91% occurring once. Participants were aged 18 to 89 years from 20 to 30 US areas. This clonotype originated in a woman aged 30 to 39 with acute COVID-19. The rearrangement joins TRBV7-9 to TRBJ2-1; the D gene is possibly TRBD1 (6 bases). Sequences were obtained from PBMCs or T cells enriched from blood (not recorded which). The CDR3 DNA sequence: TGTGCCAGCAGCCCCCCCCCACAGGGTAACTACAATGAGCAGTTCTTC. This sequence encodes CASSPPPQGNYNEQFF.